The rows below give T cell receptor beta chains drawn from one sample of a study of shared clonotypes between healthy human individuals. Data came from immunoSEQ multiplex PCR; TCRdb stores just in-frame clones and leaves some out. The profile shows a few million clones, roughly 93% of them singletons. The sequenced material came from naive CD4+ T cells from PBMCs. These receptors all stem from a man aged 18 to 30 in good health. Some clones in this sample may be carry-over from other donors' samples. Each CDR3 is given with its conserved first and last residue. Size is omitted from some rows. Given values are once, few, many or a class for expanded clones.

CASSFDRGRSGDNQPQHF	NA	TRBJ1-5	TRBV7-8
CASSLSGDPLNTEAFF	NA	TRBJ1-1	TRBV9
CASSLPGTSGRFRYEQYF	once	TRBJ2-7	TRBV28
CASSLVADEQYF	NA	TRBJ2-7	TRBV25-1
CASRGLGVYGYTF	NA	TRBJ1-2	TRBV27
CASSLSVVGNTGELFF	NA	TRBJ2-2	TRBV7-2
CASRLAGERTQYF	NA	TRBJ2-5	TRBV27
CASRRVSRYEQYF	NA	TRBJ2-7	TRBV11-2
CASSLDTQGTQYF	NA	TRBJ2-3	TRBV11-3
CASSLAGTKSTDTQYF	NA	TRBJ2-3	TRBV5-1
CASRFASNTEAFF	few	TRBJ1-1	TRBV7-9
CASTQGPSNQPQHF	NA	TRBJ1-5	TRBV2
CASSHQLATQETQYF	NA	TRBJ2-5	TRBV4-1
CASSQVGLAGGRKFF	NA	TRBJ2-1	TRBV4-3
CASTQGLAASTDTQYF	once	TRBJ2-3	TRBV14
CSVVSQSLGYTF	NA	TRBJ1-2	TRBV29-1
CASQEGSSNQPQHF	NA	TRBJ1-5	TRBV10-3
CASSMGQGDTYGYTF	NA	TRBJ1-2	TRBV5-1
CAIGRGRGTGNTIYF	NA	TRBJ1-3	TRBV10-3
CASSGGLLFTDTQYF	NA	TRBJ2-3	TRBV9
CASRPAGGHEQYF	NA	TRBJ2-7	TRBV5-1
CASSLERYNEQFF	NA	TRBJ2-1	TRBV11-2
CASSVARDFGGELFF	NA	TRBJ2-2	TRBV9
CASSKTSSGRYSYEQYF	NA	TRBJ2-7	TRBV27
CASKGGTSTDTQYF	NA	TRBJ2-3	TRBV6-1
CASSLLAASYEQYF	NA	TRBJ2-7	TRBV9
CSVEDDRGQGKLFF	few	TRBJ1-4	TRBV29-1
CASSLSTGTGNIQYF	NA	TRBJ2-4	TRBV11-3
CASSQRTGGPGELFF	NA	TRBJ2-2	TRBV7-6
CSVRGRMNTEAFF	NA	TRBJ1-1	TRBV29-1
CASSLAGAYEQYF	NA	TRBJ2-7	TRBV19
CASSLAAQGATGELFF	NA	TRBJ2-2	TRBV11-1
CASSLGTSGNYNEQFF	NA	TRBJ2-1	TRBV5-1
CSAWTSSYNEQFF	NA	TRBJ2-1	TRBV29-1
CASSQGVGSGNTIYF	NA	TRBJ1-3	TRBV5-1
CASSEMTPVGEKLFF	few	TRBJ1-4	TRBV6-1